This TCR beta chain appears in the sequencing data of a study of T cells in Graves' hyperthyroidism and ophthalmopathy (dated by TCRdb to the late 2010s). General notes on the study: Peripheral blood samples were taken at initial diagnosis, before any treatment was given. According to the paper, TCR Vbeta CDR3 sequencing was carried out on some 130 peripheral blood samples, which came from approximately 41 ophthalmopathy, approximately 78 hyperthyroidism and some 17 progressor patients. Thyroid tissue and blood T-cell repertoires from about six Graves' hyperthyroidism patients were also compared in the study. Prospective prediction of ophthalmopathy was tested in an independent validation cohort consisting of 18 hyperthyroidism patients and around 16 patients who later progressed to ophthalmopathy. For training and testing, the 80 to 100 patients in the discovery cohort were randomly divided in a 7:3 ratio. After sampling, hyperthyroidism patients received methimazole starting at 30 mg daily, and ophthalmopathy patients received high-dose intravenous methylprednisolone. To identify distinguishing TCR V-J signatures, a discovery cohort of around 100 patients was used, comprising some 43 with Graves' ophthalmopathy and some 60 with stable Graves' hyperthyroidism.

The TCR beta CDR3 regions were amplified from the RNA transcripts. The TCR CDR3 was subjected to a first round of RT-PCR using the HTBI primer set and the Qiagen OneStep RT-PCR kit. The libraries were constructed in a second round of multiplex PCR and then size-selected and purified. Libraries were sequenced paired-end with 100 bp reads on an Illumina HiSeq2000. Regarding the original processing steps: SOAPnuke was used to process the raw data, throwing out any read that contained adapters or uncalled bases, had a mean Phred below 15, or lacked an exact constant-primer or identifier match. High-quality paired reads were merged using COPE v1.2.5, and each unique nucleotide sequence was defined as a clonotype. MiTCR v1.1 was used to align clonotypes to the IMGT TRBV, TRBD and TRBJ reference segments. Analysis was restricted to V-J combinations with a frequency above 0.0001, which covered 99% to 99.2% of repertoires. The TCS score was defined as the ratio of F50 (clonal expansion) to E x V (chaos), calculated using BLOSUM62-based TCRdist between CDR3 peptides within each V-J. Welch's t-statistics and random forest reduced 514 V-J features to under 15, which were used in a naive Bayes classifier (R e1071). The public reads were run again by TCRdb, first through fastp at Q25 and then through MiXCR, and only productive beta chains were kept. Entries that share a CDR3 protein sequence are merged under the most common genes and DNA. The V and J calls were not made by the authors but by TCRdb's processing. The sample includes roughly 200,000 distinct CDR3 sequences, with around a sixth observed a single time. In total, the top ten clones hold roughly 55% of the sample.

Stable Graves' hyperthyroidism was defined as no progression to ophthalmopathy during 18 months of follow-up. Hyperthyroidism patients were newly diagnosed, with disease duration under 2 months, and aged 18 to 65 years. Patients with uncontrolled infections, other autoimmune diseases, pregnancy or lactation were excluded. Diagnoses were based on clinical symptoms, serum thyroxine and TRAb, thyroid ultrasound and orbital computed tomography. PBMCs were separated from roughly 9.6 ml of fresh peripheral blood using Ficoll-Paque density gradient centrifugation. Total RNA was extracted with Trizol reagent, and quality was checked on an Agilent 2100 Bioanalyzer. Broader findings and caveats from the paper: A model built on a 13 V-J signature distinguished ophthalmopathy from stable hyperthyroidism, reaching 87.88% sensitivity and approximately 81% specificity in cross-validation and 80%/75% in testing. In validation, progression to ophthalmopathy was predicted by the model with more than 65% sensitivity and roughly 72% specificity, a median of roughly six months before onset. Sample size was not statistically predetermined, and investigators were not blinded to group allocation. Most expanded thyroid clonotypes (frequency above 0.001) were also detected in blood, suggesting blood repertoires may reflect thyroid immune responses.

Worth noting for this clonotype: What this receptor recognizes is not known. Per-base qualities were not stored, and no clone one base away is much larger.

Specimen: blood. The origin of this receptor is a woman between 50 and 59 years old with Graves' hyperthyroidism.

The CDR3 reads CASSSGTDYEQYF. The DNA sequence is TGTGCCAGCTCTAGCGGGACGGACTACGAGCAGTACTTC. The chain is made from TRBV27 and TRBJ2-7; 9 bases in the junction line up with TRBD2. CDR1 MNHEY and CDR2 SMNVEV are derived from the germline V gene (reference sequence). The CDR3 measures 13 amino acids from cysteine to phenylalanine. Only CDR3 DNA is held: 39 bases, read in frame from base 1. Trimming leaves V shorter by 8 bases and J shorter by 3 bases, with the junction holding 5 bases beyond the gene matches.